The 2 T cell receptor beta chains below come from one sample, sequenced in a study of blood T cell repertoires in COVID-19. Libraries were prepared by immunoSEQ multiplex PCR; TCRdb keeps only in-frame clonotypes and omits some of them. The table lists about 190,000 clones, 65% to 80% of them singletons, with 17% in the top ten. Material for sequencing was PBMCs or T cells enriched from blood (not recorded which). All receptors derive from a woman between 45 and 65 years old with acute COVID-19.

This clone was seen more than once but under ten times. The genes are TRBV27 and TRBJ2-2; 9 bases match TRBD2. V shed 2 bases, J shed 0 bases, and the junction held 13 bases outside the gene matches. CDR1 MNHEY and CDR2 SMNVEV come from the germline V gene (reference sequence). The CDR3 length is 20 residues. The CDR3 nucleotides are TGTGCCAGCAGTTTAACCGGGACTAGCTATCCGCCGTCGAACACCGGGGAGCTGTTTTTT. Its protein is CASSLTGTSYPPSNTGELFF.

The chain carries TRBV7-3 and TRBJ2-3; TRBD1 is a possible D gene (6 bases). This CDR3 has 14 residues. Germline V gene lookup returns CDR1 SGHTA and CDR2 FQGTGA. V was shortened by 5 bases and J by 2 bases, with 11 bases between the two germline ends. CDR3 sequence: CASSRGQTTDTQYF. The CDR3, as DNA: TGTGCCAGCAGCCGCGGACAGACCACAGATACGCAGTATTTT. The whole variable domain, remainder taken from reference TRBV7-3 and TRBJ2-3, is GAGVSQTPSNKVTEKGKYVELRCDPISGHTALYWYRQSLGQGPEFLIYFQGTGAADDSGLPNDRFFAVRPEGSVSTLKIQRTERGDSAVYLCASSRGQTTDTQYFGPGTRLTVL.